Listed here are 25 T cell receptor beta chains from one sample, sequenced in a study of T cell repertoires in cytomegalovirus infection. TCRdb reanalysed the reads using MiXCR and keeps one entry per CDR3 protein. Here the sample spans about 920,000 distinct CDR3 sequences, 25% to 40% being singletons. These receptors' antigens are unknown. Sequenced material: cultured CD8+ T cells from PBMCs, taken from culture after CMV antigen stimulation. Receptors originate from a human donor in good health (CMV status not recorded). Some clones in this sample may be carry-over from other donors' samples.

This clonotype showed up many times. The rearrangement links TRBV12-3 or TRBV12-4 to TRBJ1-2; D is uncertain. This CDR3 comprises 12 residues. V gave up 6 bases and J gave up 7 bases, with 12 bases separating them. The CDR3 bases are TGTGCCAGCAGCCCGGGTAGGATTGGCTACACCTTC. Amino acids: CASSPGRIGYTF.

This clonotype was seen more than once but under ten times. V usage is TRBV12-3 or TRBV12-4 and J usage is TRBJ2-3; 7 bases match TRBD2. The V segment lost 6 bases and the J segment 5 bases; nucleotides outside the gene matches: 5. There are 13 residues in the CDR3. The CDR3 is CASSNGLVDTQYF. CDR3 DNA sequence: TGTGCCAGCAGCAACGGACTAGTAGATACGCAGTATTTT.

This chain connects TRBV9 to TRBJ1-1; unclear D gene. Germline lookup yields CDR1 SGDLS and CDR2 YYNGEE. The CDR3 consists of 10 residues. Trimming cost V 0 bases and J 8 bases, with 2 bases left between them. The CDR3 coding sequence is TGTGCCAGCAGCGTAGAAGAAGCTTTCTTT. Its translation: CASSVEEAFF.

This chain uses TRBV29-1 with TRBJ2-7, with D maybe TRBD2 (5 bases). V was trimmed by 7 bases and J by 5 bases, leaving 24 bases between them. CDR1 is SQVTM, CDR2 ANQGSEA, per germline. CDR3 length equals 15 residues. The CDR3 reads CSERVGPRFEDEQYV. The CDR3 region has the DNA TGCAGCGAGAGGGTTGGCCCTCGATTCGAAGACGAGCAGTACGTC.

This clonotype was detected only a few times. The chain couples TRBV7-8 to TRBJ2-7, with 7 bases fitting TRBD1. The CDR3 has 12 amino acids. The germline V gene has CDR1 SGHVS and CDR2 FQNEAQ. Trimming cost V 5 bases and J 6 bases; bases outside gene matches: 4. For the CDR3, the DNA is TGTGCCAGCAGCGCGTCAGGGGGCGAGCAGTACTTC. Its protein product is CASSASGGEQYF. The whole variable domain, remainder taken from reference TRBV7-8 and TRBJ2-7, is GAGVSQSPRYKVAKRGQDVALRCDPISGHVSLFWYQQALGQGPEFLTYFQNEAQLDKSGLPSDRFFAERPEGSVSTLKIQRTQQEDSAVYLCASSASGGEQYFGPGTRLTVT.

The V call is TRBV4-2, the J call TRBJ1-2; D is unclear. This CDR3 spans 16 amino acids. Looked up from germline, CDR1 is LGHNA and CDR2 is YNFKEQ. Trimming pared 0 bases from V and 6 bases from J, leaving 17 bases between. CDR3 sequence: CASSQDVSAGPDGYTF. The DNA of the CDR3 is TGTGCCAGCAGCCAAGACGTCAGTGCAGGTCCTGATGGCTACACCTTC.

The V call is TRBV5-1, the J call TRBJ1-2, with D possibly TRBD1 on 6 matching bases. Between the trimmed V and J ends, which lost 3 bases and 2 bases, there was a span of 17 bases. Germline values: CDR1 SGHRS, CDR2 YFSETQ. The CDR3 consists of 16 residues. CDR3 sequence (DNA): TGCGCCAGCAGCTGGAGGCAGCCTGGACAGAACTATGGCTACACCTTC. Amino acid sequence: CASSWRQPGQNYGYTF. Looking up the rest from reference TRBV5-1 and TRBJ1-2 gives the full variable domain: KAGVTQTPRYLIKTRGQQVTLSCSPISGHRSVSWYQQTPGQGLQFLFEYFSETQRNKGNFPGRFSGRQFSNSRSEMNVSTLELGDSALYLCASSWRQPGQNYGYTFGSGTRLTVV.

The chain is built from TRBV19 and TRBJ1-1; 10 bases are shared with TRBD1. This CDR3 region has 18 residues. The V gene end was trimmed by 8 bases and the J gene end by 0 bases; junction bases not matched to a gene: 15. The germline V gene has CDR1 LNHDA and CDR2 SQIVND (reference sequence). The chain's CDR3 is CASYVGTDRGFLNTEAFF. Here the CDR3 DNA reads TGTGCCAGTTACGTAGGAACGGACAGGGGGTTTTTGAACACTGAAGCTTTCTTT.

The chain carries TRBV12-5 and TRBJ1-2, with D possibly matching TRBD1 (5 bases). The CDR3 extends over 14 amino acids. V lost 1 base and J lost 7, with 13 bases in between. Germline CDR1 is LGHNT and CDR2 is FRNRAP. The CDR3 nucleotides are TGTGCTAGTGGTTTGGGCGGATCCGGGGGTGGCTACACCTTC. Encoded protein: CASGLGGSGGGYTF.

There are a few counts of this clonotype. V usage is TRBV24-1 and J usage is TRBJ2-7; D unresolved. This CDR3 spans 13 amino acids. Germline lookup yields CDR1 KGHDR and CDR2 SFDVKD. V was trimmed by 3 bases and J by 0 bases, leaving 5 bases between them. The CDR3 loop is CATSDGLSYEQYV. CDR3 sequence (DNA): TGTGCCACCAGTGATGGCCTCTCCTACGAGCAGTACGTC.

The count of this clonotype is one. A read error may explain this, as a much larger clone is one base away. This chain links TRBV12-3 or TRBV12-4 with TRBJ1-2, with 8 nucleotides matching TRBD1. The CDR3 runs to 14 residues. CDR3 protein: CVSSGQGERDGYTF. The CDR3 DNA reads as TGTGTCAGCAGTGGACAGGGTGAAAGGGATGGCTACACCTTC.

This clonotype was recorded a few times. The gene calls are TRBV7-8 and TRBJ2-7; no reliable D call. Germline CDR1 and CDR2: SGHVS and FQNEAQ. The CDR3 runs to 13 residues. V was cut by 3 bases and J by 1 base, with 7 bases left in between. This CDR3 reads CASSFAVSYEQYV. The CDR3 DNA reads as TGTGCCAGCAGCTTTGCGGTATCCTACGAGCAGTACGTC.

The sample holds a few counts of this clonotype. The J gene is TRBJ2-1, the V gene TRBV7-8, with TRBD1 as a possible D gene (6 bases). This CDR3 contains 15 residues. V was pared by 4 bases and J by 2 bases, with 12 bases between. Germline V gene sequence: CDR1 SGHVS, CDR2 FQNEAQ. The CDR3 protein is CASSYSGTPYNEQFF. The CDR3 region has the DNA TGTGCCAGCAGCTATTCCGGGACACCCTACAATGAGCAGTTCTTC.

This clonotype was counted a single time. The J gene is TRBJ2-5, the V gene TRBV29-1, with D perhaps TRBD2 (5 bases). The germline gives CDR1 SQVTM, CDR2 ANQGSEA. The CDR3 length is 15 residues. V shed 6 bases and J shed 2 bases, with 19 bases lying between them. CDR3 bases: TGCAGCGTGGGAACTAGACCGGGGTTTCAAGAGACCCAGTACTTC. Translated: CSVGTRPGFQETQYF.

This chain uses TRBV27 with TRBJ1-1, with a tentative D call TRBD1 (6 bases). Germline V gives CDR1 MNHEY, CDR2 SMNVEV (reference sequence). Trimming took 5 bases from V and 3 from J, leaving 16 bases between them. The CDR3 covers 15 residues. CDR3 DNA sequence: TGTGCCAGCAGTCCGCTCCGGACAGAATACACTGAAGCTTTCTTT. The encoded protein is CASSPLRTEYTEAFF.

The V and J genes are TRBV19 and TRBJ2-1, with TRBD2 matching 13 bases. This CDR3 has 15 amino acids. J lost 7 bases, V lost 7 bases, and 7 bases had no gene match. CDR1 is LNHDA, CDR2 SQIVND, per germline (reference sequence). CDR3 in amino acids: CASTELAGGPNEQFF. CDR3 sequence (DNA): TGTGCCAGTACCGAACTAGCGGGGGGGCCGAATGAGCAGTTCTTC.

This clonotype was recorded at least ten times. The rearrangement uses TRBV7-8 and TRBJ2-7; no clear D gene. Germline V gives CDR1 SGHVS, CDR2 FQNEAQ. V shed 1 base and J shed 5 bases, with 3 bases lying between them. This CDR3 is built from 11 residues. DNA for the CDR3: TGTGCCAGCAGCTTAGGGGACGAGCAGTACGTC. Residues: CASSLGDEQYV.

This chain links TRBV28 with TRBJ1-4, with no clear D. In germline, CDR1 is MDHEN, CDR2 SYDVKM. Trimming stripped 3 bases from V and 3 bases from J, with 8 bases between. The CDR3 extends over 14 amino acids. The CDR3 sequence is CASSLVASNEKLFF. In nucleotides, the CDR3 is TGTGCCAGCAGTTTGGTCGCTTCTAATGAAAAACTGTTTTTT.

This clonotype was detected a few times. CDR3 sequence reads: CASSQRTGSEFGQYF. The DNA for the CDR3 is TGCGCCAGCAGCCAACGGACAGGGTCGGAATTTGGGCAGTACTTC. The chain carries TRBV4-1 and TRBJ2-7; 8 nucleotides agree with TRBD1. The CDR3 length is 15 residues. The germline V gene encodes CDR1 MGHRA and CDR2 YSYEKL. The junction had 12 bases not matched to a gene; V was cut back by 2 bases and J by 9 bases.

The chain employs TRBV7-9 and TRBJ2-1; D is perhaps TRBD1 or TRBD2 (6 bases each). V was pared by 0 bases and J by 4 bases, with 19 bases between. This CDR3 is built from 18 residues. Per the germline V gene, CDR1 is SEHNR and CDR2 is FQNEAQ (reference sequence). CDR3 residues: CASSLAGAQGTSYNEQFF. The CDR3 DNA is TGTGCCAGCAGCTTAGCGGGGGCCCAAGGGACTTCGTACAATGAGCAGTTCTTC.

This clonotype has a single count. Its ends do not fully match the called genes, so a read error is possible. The genes are TRBV10-3 and TRBJ2-5; no definite D call. Per germline, CDR1 ENHRY and CDR2 SYGVKD. This CDR3 region has 14 residues. The CDR3, as DNA: TGTACCATCAGTGTTCCGGGTGAAAAGGAGACCCAGTACTTC. Its protein is CTISVPGEKETQYF.

The chain couples TRBV2 to TRBJ2-1; D call uncertain. Trimming pared 1 base from V and 0 bases from J, leaving 4 bases between. CDR3 size: 14 residues. Germline lookup yields CDR1 SNHLY and CDR2 FYNNEI. CDR3 region: CASSEVSSYNEQFF. CDR3 nucleotides: TGTGCCAGCAGTGAAGTGAGCTCCTACAATGAGCAGTTCTTC.

CDR3 DNA sequence: TGTGCCAGCAGCTTAGCAGGGGGGCTGGGGACTGAAGCTTTCTTT. This codes for CASSLAGGLGTEAFF. The rearrangement uses TRBV7-9 and TRBJ1-1; a weak D match, TRBD1 (6 bases). CDR3 length: 15 residues. Deletions cut 0 bases from V and 5 bases from J, with 13 bases between. Germline CDR1 SEHNR, CDR2 FQNEAQ (reference sequence).

This clonotype showed up many times. The CDR3 region is CASSLGETSNYGYTF. In DNA, the CDR3 is TGTGCCAGCAGCTTAGGCGAGACGTCTAACTATGGCTACACCTTC. The chain uses TRBV7-9 and TRBJ1-2, with no clear D. Trimming took off 1 base at V and 0 bases at J, with 9 bases between the two ends. The length of the CDR3 is 15 residues. Per germline, CDR1 SEHNR and CDR2 FQNEAQ (reference sequence).

This clonotype is medium-sized in the sample. This sequence joins TRBV4-3 and TRBJ1-5; 8 bases line up with TRBD1. CDR1 is LGHNA, CDR2 YSLEER, per germline. With 0 bases clipped from V and 6 bases from J, the junction kept 4 bases outside the gene matches. The CDR3 is 15 amino acids. The CDR3 sequence: CASSQDTGGVQPQHF. DNA of the CDR3: TGCGCCAGCAGCCAAGATACAGGGGGGGTTCAGCCCCAGCATTTT.